Each of the 23 T cell receptor beta chains below was sequenced from the same sample in a study of patients and donors after allogeneic stem cell transplantation. MiXCR, run by TCRdb on the RT-PCR reads, gives a single entry per CDR3 protein. The sample has approximately 170,000 distinct CDR3 sequences; 30% are singletons. The specimen was blood, either unsorted or a sorted T cell fraction (not recorded which). The receptors here all came from a human donor who was either an allogeneic HSCT recipient or a stem cell or donor lymphocyte infusion donor (not recorded which). It is not recorded whose cells these are; they may come from a transplant donor.

The chain has TRBV7-6 and TRBJ2-2, with D unclear. V gave up 0 bases and J gave up 1 base, with 9 bases separating them. The CDR3 has 16 residues. Germline V CDR1 and CDR2: SGHVS, FNYEAQ. In DNA, the CDR3 is TGTGCCAGCAGCTTAGCTGCAGGCCAGAACACCGGGGAGCTGTTTTTT. Translated, it gives CASSLAAGQNTGELFF. Drawing the rest from reference TRBV7-6 and TRBJ2-2, the complete variable domain is GAGVSQSPRYKVTKRGQDVALRCDPISGHVSLYWYRQALGQGPEFLTYFNYEAQQDKSGLPNDRFSAERPEGSISTLTIQRTEQRDSAMYRCASSLAAGQNTGELFFGEGSRLTVL.

This clonotype was observed a handful of times. The genes are TRBV7-6 and TRBJ2-1; D gene ambiguous. Trimming left V 5 bases short and J 1 base short, with 12 bases between. The CDR3 extends over 15 amino acids. Germline V gene lookup returns CDR1 SGHVS and CDR2 FNYEAQ. CDR3 bases: TGTGCCAGCAGCCAGGAGAGGATGTCCTACAATGAGCAGTTCTTC. This encodes CASSQERMSYNEQFF.

With respect to this clonotype: Relative to the germline gene, one junction end is altered; a read error may explain this. The rearrangement uses TRBV12-3 or TRBV12-4 and TRBJ2-1; 13 nucleotides match TRBD2. The CDR3 runs 15 residues. The CDR3 nucleotides are TGTGCCGGCAGTTCCGAACTAGCGGGAGGGCCAGAGCAGTTCTTC. This gives the protein CAGSSELAGGPEQFF.

The CDR3 protein is CSARSGVSTDTQYF. The CDR3 nucleotides read TGCAGTGCTAGATCCGGGGTGAGCACAGATACGCAGTATTTT. The chain joins TRBV20-1 to TRBJ2-3; perhaps TRBD2 as D (5 bases). Trimming took 2 bases from V and 0 from J, leaving 9 bases between them. Germline assignment: CDR1 DFQATT and CDR2 SNEGSKA (reference sequence). CDR3 length: 14 amino acids.

This chain links TRBV4-3 with TRBJ2-7; 13 bases are a match to TRBD2. V was pared by 1 base and J by 5 bases, with 11 bases of the junction left unmatched. CDR1 and CDR2 (germline): LGHNA, YSLEER. The CDR3 totals 18 residues. This chain's CDR3 is CASSQGRTSGRIDHEQYF. The CDR3 nucleotides are TGCGCCAGCAGCCAAGGCAGGACTAGCGGGAGAATTGACCACGAGCAGTACTTC.

This rearrangement joins TRBV7-9 to TRBJ2-5, with no clear D. CDR1 SEHNR and CDR2 FQNEAQ come from the germline V gene (reference sequence). CDR3 length equals 12 residues. The V end lost 5 bases, the J end lost 7 bases, and 11 bases lay between the germline ends. CDR3 sequence: CASSQPETTQYF. The CDR3 region has the DNA TGTGCCAGCAGCCAACCCGAAACGACCCAGTACTTC.

In its sample, this clonotype was seen a few times. The CDR3: CSARTEKGGNTEAFF. In DNA, the CDR3 is TGCAGTGCTAGAACGGAGAAGGGGGGTAACACTGAAGCTTTCTTT. This rearrangement joins TRBV20-1 to TRBJ1-1; D is possibly TRBD1 (6 bases). The germline V gene encodes CDR1 DFQATT and CDR2 SNEGSKA (reference sequence). The ends were cut back, 2 bases at V and 2 bases at J, with 15 bases in the middle. The CDR3 totals 15 residues.

This clonotype was counted only a few times. The chain links TRBV12-3 or TRBV12-4 to TRBJ2-1; D gene unclear. Trimming left V 3 bases short and J 0 bases short, with 27 bases between. There are 21 residues in the CDR3. The CDR3 DNA is TGTGCCAGCAGTTTCGGATGGGTACTCAATACCCCTCCTTACTCCTACAATGAGCAGTTCTTC. It codes for CASSFGWVLNTPPYSYNEQFF.

This sequence joins TRBV18 and TRBJ2-1; no clear D gene. This CDR3 contains 15 residues. V was trimmed by 5 bases and J by 2 bases, leaving 13 bases between them. In germline, CDR1 is KGHSH, CDR2 LQKENI. The CDR3 sequence is CASSSQANAYNEQFF. The CDR3 DNA reads TGTGCCAGCTCATCCCAGGCGAACGCCTACAATGAGCAGTTCTTC.

The rearrangement links TRBV4-1 to TRBJ2-7; possibly TRBD2 for D (6 bases). Germline CDR1 is MGHRA and CDR2 is YSYEKL. Trimming stripped 4 bases from V and 4 bases from J, with 14 bases between. This CDR3 is 14 amino acids long. For the CDR3, the DNA is TGCGCCAGCAGCCTAAGGACTACTATTTACGAGCAGTACTTC. Amino acids: CASSLRTTIYEQYF.

The rearrangement links TRBV20-1 to TRBJ1-5; D remains unclear. The CDR3 extends over 16 amino acids. Trimming took off 5 bases at V and 0 bases at J, with 17 bases between the two ends. Germline-derived CDR1 and CDR2 are DFQATT and SNEGSKA (reference sequence). The CDR3 nucleotides are TGCAGTGCTCGCGCCCTGAGCCGGACTAGCAATCAGCCCCAGCATTTT. Translated: CSARALSRTSNQPQHF.

The CDR3 region is CASTTGQTNTEAFF. CDR3 nucleotides: TGTGCCAGCACCACGGGACAAACGAACACTGAAGCTTTCTTT. The chain uses TRBV6-2 or TRBV6-3 and TRBJ1-1; D perhaps matches TRBD1 (6 bases). This CDR3 region has 14 residues. Germline V gene data show CDR1 as MNHEY and CDR2 as SVGEGT. Trimming removed 7 bases at V and 1 base at J, with 13 bases between.

The rearrangement joins TRBV12-3 or TRBV12-4 to TRBJ2-1; possibly TRBD1 or TRBD2 for D (5 bases each). Trimming left V 6 bases short and J 6 bases short, with 15 bases between. The CDR3 has 14 residues. CDR3 in DNA: TGTGCCAGCAGCGCAACGGGACGTTTCAATGAGCAGTTCTTC. Amino acids: CASSATGRFNEQFF.

The rearrangement links TRBV20-1 to TRBJ2-3, with a tentative D call TRBD2 (6 bases). The V end lost 0 bases, the J end lost 5 bases, and 21 bases lay between the germline ends. CDR1 DFQATT and CDR2 SNEGSKA come from the germline V gene (reference sequence). The CDR3 is 17 residues long. The CDR3 sequence: CSAREVILAWERDTQYF. The CDR3 nucleotides read TGCAGTGCTAGAGAGGTGATACTAGCATGGGAGAGAGATACGCAGTATTTT.

The J gene is TRBJ2-5, the V gene TRBV5-6; D not resolved. Germline CDR1 and CDR2: SGHDT and YYEEEE. The CDR3 is made up of 13 amino acids. Trimming took off 0 bases at V and 5 bases at J, with 8 bases between the two ends. The chain's CDR3 is CASSLGGLETQYF. The CDR3 DNA sequence: TGTGCCAGCAGCTTGGGAGGTCTGGAGACCCAGTACTTC. The entire variable domain, with the rest obtained from reference TRBV5-6 and TRBJ2-5, is as follows: DAGVTQSPTHLIKTRGQQVTLRCSPKSGHDTVSWYQQALGQGPQFIFQYYEEEERQRGNFPDRFSGHQFPNYSSELNVNALLLGDSALYLCASSLGGLETQYFGPGTRLLVL.

V gene TRBV4-3 combines with J gene TRBJ1-1; TRBD1 matches at 7 bases. CDR3 length equals 13 residues. Losses at the gene ends were 5 bases for V and 5 bases for J; bases not matched to a gene: 5. Germline CDR1 and CDR2: LGHNA and YSLEER. CDR3 DNA: TGCGCCAGCAGCAAGACAGGGAATACTGAAGCTTTCTTT. Translated: CASSKTGNTEAFF.

Only a few counts were recorded for this clonotype. The chain recombines TRBV11-3 with TRBJ2-5; D gene unclear. Trimming removed 3 bases at V and 1 base at J, with 6 bases between. The CDR3 has 13 amino acids. The germline gives CDR1 SGHNT, CDR2 YENEEA. The CDR3 loop is CASSLGSQETQYF. The CDR3 DNA reads as TGTGCCAGCAGCTTGGGGTCCCAAGAGACCCAGTACTTC.

The chain couples TRBV29-1 to TRBJ1-5; 8 bases are shared with TRBD1. The V and J ends lost 4 bases and 2 bases, in that order; junction bases with no gene match: 4. CDR1 and CDR2 from the germline V gene are SQVTM and ANQGSEA. There are 14 residues in the CDR3. The CDR3 DNA reads as TGCAGCGTTGGAGGACAGGGAGGCAATCAGCCCCAGCATTTT. Its protein is CSVGGQGGNQPQHF.

In its sample, this clonotype was seen a few times. The V and J genes are TRBV27 and TRBJ1-2, with TRBD1 identical over 8 bases. The CDR3 contains 15 residues. In germline, CDR1 is MNHEY, CDR2 SMNVEV (reference sequence). Trimming cost V 3 bases and J 6 bases; bases outside gene matches: 9. DNA for the CDR3: TGTGCCAGCAGTTTCTTGCAGGGGGCTGCCCATGGCTACACCTTC. This translates into CASSFLQGAAHGYTF.

The genes are TRBV2 and TRBJ2-2, with D maybe TRBD1 (8 bases). CDR1 is SNHLY and CDR2 is FYNNEI in the germline V gene. The CDR3 extends over 13 amino acids. The V gene lost 6 bases and the J gene lost 7 bases, with 12 bases spanning the gap. CDR3 bases: TGTGCCAGCAGGGACAGGGAGGGCGGGGAGCTGTTTTTT. This encodes CASRDREGGELFF.

This rearrangement joins TRBV20-1 to TRBJ2-7; D might be TRBD2 (5 bases). V lost 2 bases and J lost 5, with 13 bases in between. The CDR3 extends over 13 amino acids. Germline CDR1 reads DFQATT; CDR2 reads SNEGSKA (reference sequence). The CDR3 DNA is TGCAGTGCTAGACTCCGGGATTGGGACGAGCAGTACTTC. Amino acid sequence: CSARLRDWDEQYF.

This clonotype was observed a handful of times. V gene TRBV12-3 or TRBV12-4 combines with J gene TRBJ1-2; TRBD1 matches at 12 bases. The J segment lost 7 bases and the V segment lost 6 bases, leaving 6 bases of the junction unmatched. This CDR3 region has 14 residues. Here the CDR3 reads CASSRDRGLGGYTF. DNA for the CDR3: TGTGCCAGCAGCAGGGACAGGGGGCTTGGTGGCTACACCTTC.

This clonotype appeared a few times. The chain combines TRBV5-1 with TRBJ1-3; the D gene is possibly TRBD1 (6 bases). There are 19 residues in the CDR3. V lost 1 base to trimming and J lost 0 bases, with 20 bases between them. Germline V CDR1 and CDR2: SGHRS, YFSETQ. DNA for the CDR3: TGCGCCAGCAGCTTGCGGGGGCCGATATCTTCAAGCTCTGGAAACACCATATATTTT. Translated: CASSLRGPISSSSGNTIYF.